Each of the 16 T cell receptor beta chains below was sequenced from the same sample in a study of Graves' ophthalmopathy and Graves' hyperthyroidism. Amplification targeted the TCR beta CDR3 regions, with RNA transcripts as the source material. The first-round RT-PCR employed HTBI primers together with the Qiagen OneStep RT-PCR kit. A multiplex PCR was then performed as the second round. MiXCR, applied by TCRdb to the multiplex PCR reads, yields one record per CDR3 protein. This table has about 39,000 distinct CDR3 sequences, approximately 55% appearing once. The material sequenced was peripheral blood. Every receptor here comes from an adult woman with stable Graves' hyperthyroidism.

This clonotype was detected ten times or more. The chain uses TRBV5-1 and TRBJ2-3; D may be TRBD1 (6 bases). CDR1 is SGHRS, CDR2 YFSETQ, per germline. Between the trimmed V and J ends, which lost 0 bases and 9 bases, there was a span of 11 bases. This CDR3 has 13 residues. CDR3 amino acids: CASSLDRVGTQYF. The CDR3 DNA reads TGCGCCAGCAGCTTGGACAGGGTAGGGACGCAGTATTTT.

This clonotype was detected ten times or more. This chain joins TRBV6-6 and TRBJ1-1; 10 nucleotides line up with TRBD1. Trimming took 5 bases from V and 3 from J; bases not matched to a gene: 9. This CDR3 contains 16 residues. The V gene's germline CDR1 is MNHNY and CDR2 SVGAGI (reference sequence). Here the CDR3 DNA reads TGTGCCAGCAGTACGGAAAGACAGGGGGCGGACACTGAAGCTTTCTTT. It codes for CASSTERQGADTEAFF.

This clonotype was counted many times. The chain recombines TRBV6-5 with TRBJ1-2; unclear D gene. There are 13 residues in the CDR3. CDR1 is MNHEY, CDR2 SVGAGI, per germline. V was pared by 2 bases and J by 3 bases, with 7 bases between. For the CDR3, the DNA is TGTGCCAGCAGTTACCGGTTTGACTATGGCTACACCTTC. This sequence encodes CASSYRFDYGYTF.

The table lists this clonotype with many counts. The gene calls are TRBV28 and TRBJ2-6; a possible D gene is TRBD2 (5 bases). The germline V and J ends were trimmed by 2 bases and 4 bases, with 15 bases remaining between them. Germline-derived CDR1 and CDR2 are MDHEN and SYDVKM. The CDR3 runs 17 residues. CDR3 amino acids: CASSLNGRDPGANVLTF. DNA for the CDR3: TGTGCCAGCAGTTTAAATGGCCGGGATCCAGGGGCCAACGTCCTGACTTTC.

This clonotype appeared many times. The CDR3 DNA reads TGTGCCAGCATTAAGTTAAGGAGAGCTGCGGGGGCCAACGTCCTGACTTTC. Translation gives CASIKLRRAAGANVLTF. This rearrangement joins TRBV7-8 to TRBJ2-6; D remains ambiguous. This CDR3 comprises 17 residues. Between the trimmed V and J ends, which lost 7 bases and 4 bases, there was a span of 20 bases. CDR1 and CDR2 (germline): SGHVS, FQNEAQ.

This clonotype has just a few counts. The rearrangement joins TRBV20-1 to TRBJ2-5; TRBD1 aligns across 8 bases. V lost 5 bases and J lost 12; bases outside the gene matches: 8. The CDR3 is made up of 11 amino acids. The germline CDR1 and CDR2 sequences are DFQATT and SNEGSKA (reference sequence). The CDR3 DNA reads as TGCAGTGCTCCTCTGCCGGGACAGGAGTACTTC. Protein sequence: CSAPLPGQEYF.

There are many counts of this clonotype. V is TRBV5-1 and J is TRBJ1-2, with TRBD1 matching over 12 bases. CDR1 is SGHRS, CDR2 YFSETQ, per germline. The CDR3 runs 16 residues. V lost 0 bases, J lost 5 bases, and 5 bases stayed unmatched. CDR3 region: CASSLGGQGARYGYTF. CDR3 nucleotides: TGCGCCAGCAGCTTGGGGGGACAGGGGGCTCGGTATGGCTACACCTTC.

This clonotype has ten or more counts. V usage is TRBV28 and J usage is TRBJ1-2; weak D call: TRBD1 (6 bases). The CDR3 is 13 amino acids. Germline V gives CDR1 MDHEN, CDR2 SYDVKM. With 5 bases removed from V and 5 bases from J, the gap between germline ends came to 12 bases. CDR3 sequence reads: CASSPTGYYGYTF. The CDR3 nucleotides read TGTGCCAGCAGTCCGACAGGTTATTATGGCTACACCTTC.

This clonotype was observed at least ten times. The chain is built from TRBV7-9 and TRBJ1-2, with unresolved D. Germline CDR1 reads SEHNR; CDR2 reads FQNEAQ (reference sequence). The CDR3 runs to 14 residues. V lost 3 bases to trimming and J lost 5 bases, with 13 bases between them. The CDR3 nucleotides are TGTGCCAGCAGCTTCGGGGAAGGAGAGTATGGCTACACCTTC. Translation gives CASSFGEGEYGYTF.

This clonotype has ten or more counts. The J gene is TRBJ2-7, the V gene TRBV5-1; TRBD1 agrees at 9 bases. CDR3 length: 15 amino acids. CDR1 is SGHRS, CDR2 YFSETQ, per germline. After removal of 4 bases from V and 0 bases from J, the junction contained 5 bases not matched to a gene. CDR3 DNA sequence: TGCGCCAGCAGCCGAGACAGGGGGGCCTCCTACGAGCAGTACTTC. Amino acids: CASSRDRGASYEQYF.

CDR3 sequence: CSARDSGRSYEQYF. The DNA of the CDR3 is TGCAGTGCTAGGGATAGCGGGCGGAGCTACGAGCAGTACTTC. V and J are TRBV20-1 and TRBJ2-7, with 7 bases fitting TRBD2. V lost 3 bases and J lost 3; bases outside the gene matches: 8. Germline V lookup: CDR1 DFQATT, CDR2 SNEGSKA (reference sequence). The CDR3 extends over 14 amino acids.

The chain uses TRBV9 and TRBJ1-2; TRBD1 agrees at 12 bases. CDR1 SGDLS and CDR2 YYNGEE come from the germline V gene. The CDR3 consists of 15 residues. Unmatched junction bases numbered 8, after V lost 4 bases and J lost 7 bases. CDR3 bases: TGTGCCAGCAGCCCCGGGACAGGGGGCGCATCTGGCTACACCTTC. Encoded protein: CASSPGTGGASGYTF. The entire variable domain, with the rest obtained from reference TRBV9 and TRBJ1-2, is as follows: DSGVTQTPKHLITATGQRVTLRCSPRSGDLSVYWYQQSLDQGLQFLIQYYNGEERAKGNILERFSAQQFPDLHSELNLSSLELGDSALYFCASSPGTGGASGYTFGSGTRLTVV.

The gene calls are TRBV20-1 and TRBJ1-2; unclear D gene. This CDR3 spans 11 amino acids. Per the germline V gene, CDR1 is DFQATT and CDR2 is SNEGSKA (reference sequence). Trimming removed 3 bases from V and 4 bases from J, with 6 bases in between. CDR3 residues: CSASRSYGYTF. The CDR3 coding sequence is TGCAGTGCTAGCCGCAGCTATGGCTACACCTTC.

This clonotype was observed a handful of times. The chain links TRBV29-1 to TRBJ1-1; D is perhaps TRBD1 (6 bases). This CDR3 has 12 amino acids. With 8 bases removed from V and 3 bases from J, the gap between germline ends came to 13 bases. Per the germline V gene, CDR1 is SQVTM and CDR2 is ANQGSEA. DNA of the CDR3: TGCAGCTTGGGGGGGGCAGACACTGAAGCTTTCTTT. This gives the protein CSLGGADTEAFF.

The chain has TRBV11-2 and TRBJ1-4; a possible D gene is TRBD1 (6 bases). V lost 1 base and J 7 bases, leaving 13 bases between the germline ends. The CDR3 is 15 residues long. The germline gives CDR1 SGHAT, CDR2 FQNNGV. CDR3 sequence reads: CASSLGGAGGEKLFF. The CDR3, as DNA: TGTGCCAGCAGCTTAGGGGGGGCTGGGGGTGAAAAACTGTTTTTT. The whole variable domain, filled in from reference TRBV11-2 and TRBJ1-4, reads EAGVAQSPRYKIIEKRQSVAFWCNPISGHATLYWYQQILGQGPKLLIQFQNNGVVDDSQLPKDRFSAERLKGVDSTLKIQPAKLEDSAVYLCASSLGGAGGEKLFFGSGTQLSVL.

This CDR3 is CAISGGTGGDEQYF. The CDR3, as DNA: TGTGCCATCAGTGGGGGGACAGGGGGCGACGAGCAGTACTTC. The J gene is TRBJ2-7, the V gene TRBV10-3; 12 bases line up with TRBD1. CDR3 length: 14 residues. V shed 4 bases, J shed 5 bases, and the junction held 3 bases outside the gene matches. Germline values: CDR1 ENHRY, CDR2 SYGVKD.